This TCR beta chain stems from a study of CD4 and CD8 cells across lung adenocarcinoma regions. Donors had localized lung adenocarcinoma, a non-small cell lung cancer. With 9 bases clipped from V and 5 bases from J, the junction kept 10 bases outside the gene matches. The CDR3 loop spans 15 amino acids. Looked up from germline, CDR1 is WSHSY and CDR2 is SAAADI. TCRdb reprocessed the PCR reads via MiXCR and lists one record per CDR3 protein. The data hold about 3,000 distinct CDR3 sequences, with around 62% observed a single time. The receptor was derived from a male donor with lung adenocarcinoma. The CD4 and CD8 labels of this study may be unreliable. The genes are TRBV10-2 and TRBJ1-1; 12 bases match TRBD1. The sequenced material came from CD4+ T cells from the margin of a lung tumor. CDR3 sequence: CASTGTGGLMTEAFF. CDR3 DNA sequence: TGCGCCAGTACAGGGACAGGGGGCCTTATGACTGAAGCTTTCTTT.